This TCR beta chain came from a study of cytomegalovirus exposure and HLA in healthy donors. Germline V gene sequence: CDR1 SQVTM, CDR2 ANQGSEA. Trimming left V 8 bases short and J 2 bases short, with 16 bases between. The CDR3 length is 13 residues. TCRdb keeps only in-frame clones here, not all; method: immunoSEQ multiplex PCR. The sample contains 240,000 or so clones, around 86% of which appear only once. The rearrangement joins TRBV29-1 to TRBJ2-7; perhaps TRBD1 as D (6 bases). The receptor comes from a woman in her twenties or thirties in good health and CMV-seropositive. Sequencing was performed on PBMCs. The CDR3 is CSFRDTSTYEQYF. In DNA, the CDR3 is TGCAGCTTCCGGGACACATCAACCTACGAGCAGTACTTC.